Sequencing of this T cell receptor beta chain was carried out in a study of blood T cell repertoires in COVID-19. Study in general: Sites in the United States, Italy and Spain provided acute and convalescent COVID-19 samples. From T cells, B-cell-depleted T cells, or PBMCs came the material, which was cDNA or gDNA.

The CDR3 is made up of 15 amino acids. The germline V gene has CDR1 MNHNS and CDR2 SASEGT. V lost 2 bases to trimming and J lost 4 bases, with 14 bases between them. Original processing methods: Amplification with reference gene primers provided the estimates of nucleated cell counts. The repertoire was sequenced with immunoSEQ multiplex PCR; TCRdb's copy has only in-frame clones and lacks some. D and trimming were read from the DNA, whereas the V and J calls and clone size are those reported in that table. The sample lists 350,000 or so clones, 65% to 85% occurring once. The receptor's source is a man younger than 45 with active or convalescent COVID-19. V and J are TRBV6-1 and TRBJ1-1, with a possible D match to TRBD1 (6 bases). Material: peripheral blood. Written as DNA, the CDR3 is TGTGCCAGCAGTGAAAGACCCACAGGGATCACTGAAGCTTTCTTT. Its translation: CASSERPTGITEAFF.